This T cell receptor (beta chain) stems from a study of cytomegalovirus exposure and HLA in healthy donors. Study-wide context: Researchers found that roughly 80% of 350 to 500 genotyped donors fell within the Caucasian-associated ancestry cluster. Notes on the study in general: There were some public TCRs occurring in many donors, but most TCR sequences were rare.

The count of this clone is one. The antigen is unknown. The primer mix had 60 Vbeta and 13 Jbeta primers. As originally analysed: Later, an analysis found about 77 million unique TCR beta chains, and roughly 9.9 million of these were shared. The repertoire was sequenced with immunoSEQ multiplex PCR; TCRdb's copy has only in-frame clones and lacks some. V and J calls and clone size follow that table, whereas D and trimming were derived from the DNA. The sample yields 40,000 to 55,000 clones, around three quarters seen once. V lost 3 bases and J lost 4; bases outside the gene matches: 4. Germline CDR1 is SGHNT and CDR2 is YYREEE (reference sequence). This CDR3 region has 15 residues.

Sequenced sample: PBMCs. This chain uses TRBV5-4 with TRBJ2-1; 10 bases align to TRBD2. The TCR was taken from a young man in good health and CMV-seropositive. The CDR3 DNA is TGTGCCAGCAGCTCCGGGACTAGCGATTACAATGAGCAGTTCTTC. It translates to CASSSGTSDYNEQFF. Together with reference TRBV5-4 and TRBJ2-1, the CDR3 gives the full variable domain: ETGVTQSPTHLIKTRGQQVTLRCSSQSGHNTVSWYQQALGQGPQFIFQYYREEENGRGNFPPRFSGLQFPNYSSELNVNALELDDSALYLCASSSGTSDYNEQFFGPGTRLTVL.